This T cell receptor beta chain appears in the sequencing data of a study of CD4 and CD8 cells across lung adenocarcinoma regions. Trimming at V came to 3 bases and at J to 5 bases, leaving 0 bases not matched to a gene. The CDR3 runs to 12 residues. The patients had localized lung adenocarcinoma, a non-small cell subtype. TCRdb reprocessed the PCR reads via MiXCR and lists one record per CDR3 protein. The sample lists approximately 12,000 distinct CDR3 sequences, more than 45% seen once, with over 20% in the top ten. Sample: CD8+ T cells from the margin of a lung tumor. J is TRBJ2-5 and V is TRBV12-3 or TRBV12-4; 7 bases match TRBD2. The receptor's source is a female donor with lung adenocarcinoma. The CD4 and CD8 labels of this study may be unreliable. The CDR3 protein is CASSLRGETQYF. DNA of the CDR3: TGTGCCAGCAGTTTGCGGGGGGAGACCCAGTACTTC.